Sequencing of this T cell receptor (beta chain) was carried out in a study of blood T cell repertoires in COVID-19. At the level of the study: Researchers got acute and convalescent COVID-19 samples from the United States, Italy and Spain. In each case, the material was cDNA or gDNA derived from T cells, B-cell-depleted T cells, or PBMCs.

V lost 7 bases and J lost 4; bases outside the gene matches: 8. The CDR3 runs to 15 residues. Germline V gene sequence: CDR1 LNHDA, CDR2 SQIVND (reference sequence). Per the original data handling: Amplification with reference gene primers provided the estimates of nucleated cell counts. Produced via immunoSEQ multiplex PCR; TCRdb's table is partial and in-frame only. V, J and clone size are those of that table, while D and trimming were read from the DNA. The data contain 150,000 to 200,000 clones, 82% of them seen just once; the ten biggest clones take up about a fifth. Sequencing used peripheral blood. The receptor was isolated from a woman aged 80 or over with acute or convalescent COVID-19. V is TRBV19 and J is TRBJ1-1; 11 bases line up with TRBD1. The CDR3 protein is CASTDYGTGGTEAFF. DNA for the CDR3: TGTGCCAGTACCGATTATGGGACAGGGGGCACTGAAGCTTTCTTT.